This T cell receptor (beta chain) was recovered during a study of T cells after yellow fever vaccination. This CDR3 is built from 15 residues. Germline CDR1 is WSHSY and CDR2 is SAAADI. Trimming pared 3 bases from V and 0 bases from J, leaving 9 bases between. TCRdb re-analysed the 5' RACE reads in MiXCR, keeping a single row per CDR3 protein. The sample holds hundreds of thousands of distinct CDR3 sequences, about 19% seen once. This chain connects TRBV10-2 to TRBJ2-1; TRBD1 might be the D (6 bases). This receptor was taken from a man aged 25-45 years who received the YFV17D yellow fever vaccine. The sequencing here drew on PBMCs, taken 15 days after the yellow fever booster vaccination. The CDR3 sequence is CASSEGTPSYNEQFF. The CDR3 nucleotides read TGCGCCAGCAGTGAAGGGACACCCTCCTACAATGAGCAGTTCTTC.